A single T cell receptor (beta chain) is shown here with its context. These data come from a study of blood T cell repertoires in COVID-19. About the research overall: There were acute and convalescent COVID-19 samples, and they came from the United States, Italy and Spain. Sources were T cells, B-cell-depleted T cells, or PBMCs; the material itself was cDNA or gDNA.

The CDR3 totals 11 residues. V lost 8 bases and J lost 1, with 5 bases in between. Seattle patient enrollment occurred during active infection, with longitudinal follow-up thereafter. Authors' processing steps: Counts of nucleated cells, estimated from reference gene primer amplification, were obtained. Assay used: immunoSEQ multiplex PCR; TCRdb lists only in-frame clones, some missing. Clonal size and the V and J genes are those of that table, whereas D and trimming came from the DNA. The sample yields about 300,000 clones, 90% to 95% seen once. V is TRBV12-3 or TRBV12-4 and J is TRBJ1-1; D is uncertain. The sequence derives from a woman aged 30 to 39 with COVID-19, enrolled during active disease. The sample consisted of peripheral blood. CDR3: CASGGNTEAFF. Here the CDR3 DNA reads TGTGCCAGCGGAGGGAACACTGAAGCTTTCTTT.